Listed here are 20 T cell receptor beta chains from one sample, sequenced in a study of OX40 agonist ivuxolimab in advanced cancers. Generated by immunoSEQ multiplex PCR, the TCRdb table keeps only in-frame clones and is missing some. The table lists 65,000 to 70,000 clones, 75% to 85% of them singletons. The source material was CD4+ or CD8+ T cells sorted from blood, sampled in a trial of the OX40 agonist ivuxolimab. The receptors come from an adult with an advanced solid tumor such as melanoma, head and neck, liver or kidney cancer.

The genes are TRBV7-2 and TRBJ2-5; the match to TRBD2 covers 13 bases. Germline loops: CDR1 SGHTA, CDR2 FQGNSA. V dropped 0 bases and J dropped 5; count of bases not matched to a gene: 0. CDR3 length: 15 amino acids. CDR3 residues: CASSLATSGRETQYF. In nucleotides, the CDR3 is TGTGCCAGCAGCTTAGCGACTAGCGGGAGGGAGACCCAGTACTTC.

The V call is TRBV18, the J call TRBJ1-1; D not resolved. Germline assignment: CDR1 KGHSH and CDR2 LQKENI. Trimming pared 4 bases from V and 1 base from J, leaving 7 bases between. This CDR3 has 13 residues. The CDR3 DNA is TGTGCCAGCTCACAGGCTACGAACACTGAAGCTTTCTTT. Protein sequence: CASSQATNTEAFF. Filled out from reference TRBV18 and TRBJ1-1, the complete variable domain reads NAGVMQNPRHLVRRRGQEARLRCSPMKGHSHVYWYRQLPEEGLKFMVYLQKENIIDESGMPKERFSAEFPKEGPSILRIQQVVRGDSAAYFCASSQATNTEAFFGQGTRLTVV.

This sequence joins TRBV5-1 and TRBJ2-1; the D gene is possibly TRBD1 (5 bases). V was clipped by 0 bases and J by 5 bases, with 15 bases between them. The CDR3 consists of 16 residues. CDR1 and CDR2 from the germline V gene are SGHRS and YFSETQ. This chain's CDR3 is CASSLEGQALNNEQFF. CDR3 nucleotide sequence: TGCGCCAGCAGCTTGGAGGGGCAGGCCCTAAACAATGAGCAGTTCTTC.

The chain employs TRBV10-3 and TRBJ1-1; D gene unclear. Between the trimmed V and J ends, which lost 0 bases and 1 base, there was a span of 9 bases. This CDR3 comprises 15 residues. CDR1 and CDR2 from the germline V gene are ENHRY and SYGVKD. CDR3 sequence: CAISESVSKNTEAFF. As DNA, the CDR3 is TGTGCCATCAGTGAGTCGGTATCGAAGAACACTGAAGCTTTCTTT.

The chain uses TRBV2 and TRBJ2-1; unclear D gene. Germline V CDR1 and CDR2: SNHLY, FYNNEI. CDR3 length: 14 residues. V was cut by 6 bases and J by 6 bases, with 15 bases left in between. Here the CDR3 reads CASSDTGRSNEQFF. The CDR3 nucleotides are TGTGCCAGCAGCGACACCGGCCGGTCCAATGAGCAGTTCTTC.

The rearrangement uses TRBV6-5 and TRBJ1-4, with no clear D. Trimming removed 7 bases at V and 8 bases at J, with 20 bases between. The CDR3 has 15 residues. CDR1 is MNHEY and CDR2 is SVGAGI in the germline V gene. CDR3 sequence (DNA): TGTGCCAGCACCCAACTCCGGACCAATGGGGAAAAACTGTTTTTT. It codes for CASTQLRTNGEKLFF.

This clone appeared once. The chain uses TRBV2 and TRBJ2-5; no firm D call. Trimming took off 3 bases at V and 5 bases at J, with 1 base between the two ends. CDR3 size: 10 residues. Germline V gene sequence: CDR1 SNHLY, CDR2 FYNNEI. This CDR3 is CASSEETQYF. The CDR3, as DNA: TGTGCCAGCAGTGAGGAGACCCAGTACTTC.

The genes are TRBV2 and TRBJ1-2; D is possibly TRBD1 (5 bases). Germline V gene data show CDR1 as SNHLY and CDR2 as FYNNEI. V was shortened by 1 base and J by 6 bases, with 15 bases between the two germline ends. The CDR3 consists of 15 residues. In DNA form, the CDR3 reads TGTGCCAGCAGTGAAGATGGCAGGCGAGGGGATGGCTACACCTTC. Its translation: CASSEDGRRGDGYTF.

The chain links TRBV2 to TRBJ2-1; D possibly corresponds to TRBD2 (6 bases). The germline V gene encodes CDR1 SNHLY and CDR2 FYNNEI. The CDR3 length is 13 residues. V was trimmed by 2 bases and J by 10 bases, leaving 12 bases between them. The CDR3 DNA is TGTGCCAGCAGTGAAAATTCGGCGGGAGAGCAGTTCTTC. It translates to CASSENSAGEQFF.

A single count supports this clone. The CDR3 nucleotides are TGCGCCAGCAGCGTGTGGCAGGCCGTCTACAATGAGCAGTTCTTC. It codes for CASSVWQAVYNEQFF. V usage is TRBV5-1 and J usage is TRBJ2-1; no reliable D call. V was cut by 4 bases and J by 3 bases, with 14 bases left in between. The germline V gene has CDR1 SGHRS and CDR2 YFSETQ. CDR3 size: 15 residues.

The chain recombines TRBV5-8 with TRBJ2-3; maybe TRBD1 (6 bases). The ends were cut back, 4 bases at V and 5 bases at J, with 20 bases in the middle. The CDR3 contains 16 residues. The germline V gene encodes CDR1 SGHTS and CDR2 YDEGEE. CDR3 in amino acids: CASSIGQPQGLDTQYF. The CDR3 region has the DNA TGTGCCAGCAGCATAGGACAGCCCCAGGGCTTAGATACGCAGTATTTT. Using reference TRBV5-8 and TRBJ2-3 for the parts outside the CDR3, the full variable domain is EAGVTQSPTHLIKTRGQQATLRCSPISGHTSVYWYQQALGLGLQFLLWYDEGEERNRGNFPPRFSGRQFPNYSSELNVNALELEDSALYLCASSIGQPQGLDTQYFGPGTRLTVL.

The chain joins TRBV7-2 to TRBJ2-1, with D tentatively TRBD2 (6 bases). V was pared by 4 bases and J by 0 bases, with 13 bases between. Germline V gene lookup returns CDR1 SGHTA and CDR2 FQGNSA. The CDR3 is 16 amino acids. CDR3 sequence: CASSSHGGVSYNEQFF. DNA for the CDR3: TGTGCCAGCAGCTCCCACGGGGGAGTCTCCTACAATGAGCAGTTCTTC.

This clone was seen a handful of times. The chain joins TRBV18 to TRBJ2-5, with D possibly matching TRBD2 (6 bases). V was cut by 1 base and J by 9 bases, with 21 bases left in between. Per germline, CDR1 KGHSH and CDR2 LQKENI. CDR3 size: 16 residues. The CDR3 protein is CASSPQLAASSESQYF. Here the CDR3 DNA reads TGTGCCAGCTCACCACAATTAGCGGCATCTTCCGAGTCCCAGTACTTC.

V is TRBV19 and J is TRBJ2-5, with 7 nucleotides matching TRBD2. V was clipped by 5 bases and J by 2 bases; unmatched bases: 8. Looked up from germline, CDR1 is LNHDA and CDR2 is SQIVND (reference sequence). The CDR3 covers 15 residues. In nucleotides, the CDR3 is TGTGCCAGTAGTGGGGCGGGAGTAAATCAAGAGACCCAGTACTTC. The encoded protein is CASSGAGVNQETQYF.

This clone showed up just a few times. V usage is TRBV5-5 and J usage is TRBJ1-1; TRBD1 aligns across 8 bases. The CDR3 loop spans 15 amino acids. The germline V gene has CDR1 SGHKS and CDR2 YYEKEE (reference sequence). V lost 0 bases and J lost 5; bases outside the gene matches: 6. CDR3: CASSLVARGLTEAFF. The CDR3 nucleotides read TGTGCCAGCAGCTTGGTTGCCAGGGGGCTTACTGAAGCTTTCTTT.

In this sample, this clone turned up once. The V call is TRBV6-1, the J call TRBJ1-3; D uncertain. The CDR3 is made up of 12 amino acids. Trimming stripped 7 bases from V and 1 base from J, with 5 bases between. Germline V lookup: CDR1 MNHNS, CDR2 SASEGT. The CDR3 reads CASTASGNTIYF. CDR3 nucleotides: TGTGCCAGCACGGCGTCTGGAAACACCATATATTTT.

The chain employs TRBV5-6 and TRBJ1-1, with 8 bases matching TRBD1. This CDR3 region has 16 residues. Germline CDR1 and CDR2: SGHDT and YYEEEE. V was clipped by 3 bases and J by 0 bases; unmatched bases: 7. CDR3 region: CASSSGQGNLNTEAFF. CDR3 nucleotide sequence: TGTGCCAGCAGCTCAGGACAGGGCAATCTGAACACTGAAGCTTTCTTT. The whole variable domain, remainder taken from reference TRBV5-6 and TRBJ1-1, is DAGVTQSPTHLIKTRGQQVTLRCSPKSGHDTVSWYQQALGQGPQFIFQYYEEEERQRGNFPDRFSGHQFPNYSSELNVNALLLGDSALYLCASSSGQGNLNTEAFFGQGTRLTVV.

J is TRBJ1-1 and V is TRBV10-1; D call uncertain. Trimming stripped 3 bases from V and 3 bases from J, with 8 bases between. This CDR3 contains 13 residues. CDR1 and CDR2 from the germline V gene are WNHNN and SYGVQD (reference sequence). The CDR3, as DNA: TGCGCCAGCAGTGAAACAGCTTACACTGAAGCTTTCTTT. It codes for CASSETAYTEAFF.

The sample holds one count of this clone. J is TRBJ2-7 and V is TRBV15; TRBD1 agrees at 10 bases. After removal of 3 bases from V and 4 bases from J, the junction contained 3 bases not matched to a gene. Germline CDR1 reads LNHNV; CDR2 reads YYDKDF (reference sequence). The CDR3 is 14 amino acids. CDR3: CATSRTGGWYEQYF. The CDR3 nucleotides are TGTGCCACCAGCAGGACAGGGGGCTGGTACGAGCAGTACTTC.

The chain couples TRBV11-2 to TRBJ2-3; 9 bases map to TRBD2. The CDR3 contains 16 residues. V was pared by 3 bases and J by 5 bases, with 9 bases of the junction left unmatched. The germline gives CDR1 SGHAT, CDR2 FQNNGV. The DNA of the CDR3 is TGTGCCAGCAGCTTGACAGGGACTAGCCCCTTAGATACGCAGTATTTT. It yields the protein CASSLTGTSPLDTQYF.